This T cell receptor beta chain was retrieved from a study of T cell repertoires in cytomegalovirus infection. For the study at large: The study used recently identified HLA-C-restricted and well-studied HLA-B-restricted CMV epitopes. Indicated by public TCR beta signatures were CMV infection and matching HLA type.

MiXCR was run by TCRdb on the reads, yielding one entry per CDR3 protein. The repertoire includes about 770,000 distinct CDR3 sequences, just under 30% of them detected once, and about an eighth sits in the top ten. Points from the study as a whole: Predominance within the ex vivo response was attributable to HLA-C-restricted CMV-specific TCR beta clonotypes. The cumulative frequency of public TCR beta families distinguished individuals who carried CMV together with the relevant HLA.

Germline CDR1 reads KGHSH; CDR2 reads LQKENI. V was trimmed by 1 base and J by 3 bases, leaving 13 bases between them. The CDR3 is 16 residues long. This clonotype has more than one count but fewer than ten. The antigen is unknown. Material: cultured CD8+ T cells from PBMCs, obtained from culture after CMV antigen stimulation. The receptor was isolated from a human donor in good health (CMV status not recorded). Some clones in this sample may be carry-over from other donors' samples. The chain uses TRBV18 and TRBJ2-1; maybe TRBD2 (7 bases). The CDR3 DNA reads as TGTGCCAGCTCACCACGGGGGGGGGGCTACTACAATGAGCAGTTCTTC. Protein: CASSPRGGGYYNEQFF.